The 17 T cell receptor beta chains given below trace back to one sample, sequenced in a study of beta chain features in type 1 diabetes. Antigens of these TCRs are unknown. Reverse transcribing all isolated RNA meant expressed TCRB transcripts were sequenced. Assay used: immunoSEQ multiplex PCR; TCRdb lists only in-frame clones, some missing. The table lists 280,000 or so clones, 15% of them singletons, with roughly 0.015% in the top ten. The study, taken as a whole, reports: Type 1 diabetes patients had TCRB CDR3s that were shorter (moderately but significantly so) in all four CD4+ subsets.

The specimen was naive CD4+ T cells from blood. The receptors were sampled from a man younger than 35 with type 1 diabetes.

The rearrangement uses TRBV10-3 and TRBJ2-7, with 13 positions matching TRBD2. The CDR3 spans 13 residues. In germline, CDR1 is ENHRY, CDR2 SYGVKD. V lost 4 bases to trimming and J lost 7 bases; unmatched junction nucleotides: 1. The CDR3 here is CAISVGLAGEQYF. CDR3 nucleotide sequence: TGTGCCATCAGTGTGGGACTAGCGGGAGAGCAGTACTTC.

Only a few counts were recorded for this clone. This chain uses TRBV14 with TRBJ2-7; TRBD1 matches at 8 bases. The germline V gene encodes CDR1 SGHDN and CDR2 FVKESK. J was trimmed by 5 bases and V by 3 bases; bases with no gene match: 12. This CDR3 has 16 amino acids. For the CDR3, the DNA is TGTGCCAGCAGCCATAGTAGACAGGGGACGGGGAACGAGCAGTACTTC. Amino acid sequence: CASSHSRQGTGNEQYF. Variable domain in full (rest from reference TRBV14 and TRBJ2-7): EAGVTQFPSHSVIEKGQTVTLRCDPISGHDNLYWYRRVMGKEIKFLLHFVKESKQDESGMPNNRFLAERTGGTYSTLKVQPAELEDSGVYFCASSHSRQGTGNEQYFGPGTRLTVT.

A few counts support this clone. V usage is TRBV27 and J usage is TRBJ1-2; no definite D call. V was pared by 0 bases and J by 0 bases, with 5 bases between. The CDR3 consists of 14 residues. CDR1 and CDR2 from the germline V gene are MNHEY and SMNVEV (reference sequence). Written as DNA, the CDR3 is TGTGCCAGCAGTTTATCGTTCGCTAACTATGGCTACACCTTC. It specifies CASSLSFANYGYTF.

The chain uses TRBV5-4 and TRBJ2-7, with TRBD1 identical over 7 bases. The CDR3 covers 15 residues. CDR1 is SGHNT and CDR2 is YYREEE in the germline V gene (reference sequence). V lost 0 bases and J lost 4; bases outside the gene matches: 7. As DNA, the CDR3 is TGTGCCAGCAGCTTGGCGGCAGGGGGACAATACGAGCAGTACTTC. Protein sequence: CASSLAAGGQYEQYF.

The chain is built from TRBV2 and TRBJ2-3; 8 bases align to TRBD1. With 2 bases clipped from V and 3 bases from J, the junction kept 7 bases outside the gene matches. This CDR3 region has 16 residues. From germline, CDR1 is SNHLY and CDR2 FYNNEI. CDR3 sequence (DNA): TGTGCCAGCAGTGAACAGGGGGCGCCTTTAACAGATACGCAGTATTTT. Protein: CASSEQGAPLTDTQYF. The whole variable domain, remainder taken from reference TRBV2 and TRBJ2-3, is EPEVTQTPSHQVTQMGQEVILRCVPISNHLYFYWYRQILGQKVEFLVSFYNNEISEKSEIFDDQFSVERPDGSNFTLKIRSTKLEDSAMYFCASSEQGAPLTDTQYFGPGTRLTVL.

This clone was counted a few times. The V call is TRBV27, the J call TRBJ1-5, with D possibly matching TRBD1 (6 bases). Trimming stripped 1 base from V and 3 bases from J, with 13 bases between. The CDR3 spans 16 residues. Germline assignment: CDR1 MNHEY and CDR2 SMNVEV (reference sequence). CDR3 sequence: CASSLFGGGDNQPQHF. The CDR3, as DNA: TGTGCCAGCAGTTTATTTGGAGGGGGGGACAATCAGCCCCAGCATTTT.

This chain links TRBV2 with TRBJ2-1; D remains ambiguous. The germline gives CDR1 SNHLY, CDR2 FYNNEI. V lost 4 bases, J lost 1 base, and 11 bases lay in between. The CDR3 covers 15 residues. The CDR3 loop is CASSASNPSYNEQFF. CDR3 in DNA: TGTGCCAGCAGTGCCTCTAATCCGTCCTACAATGAGCAGTTCTTC.

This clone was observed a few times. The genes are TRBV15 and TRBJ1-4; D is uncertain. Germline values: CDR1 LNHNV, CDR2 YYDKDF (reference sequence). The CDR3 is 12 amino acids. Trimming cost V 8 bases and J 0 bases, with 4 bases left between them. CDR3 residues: CATVATNEKLFF. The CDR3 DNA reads TGTGCCACCGTCGCAACTAATGAAAAACTGTTTTTT.

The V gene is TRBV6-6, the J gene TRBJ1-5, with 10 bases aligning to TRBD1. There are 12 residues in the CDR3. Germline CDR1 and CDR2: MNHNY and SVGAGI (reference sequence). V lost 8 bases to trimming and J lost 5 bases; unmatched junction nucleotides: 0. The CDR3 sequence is CASGQGDQPQHF. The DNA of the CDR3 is TGTGCCAGCGGACAGGGGGATCAGCCCCAGCATTTT.

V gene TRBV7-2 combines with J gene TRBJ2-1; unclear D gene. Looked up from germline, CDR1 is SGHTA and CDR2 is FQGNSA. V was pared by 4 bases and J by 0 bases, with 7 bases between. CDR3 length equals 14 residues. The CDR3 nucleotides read TGTGCCAGCAGCTCATCGAGCTCCTACAATGAGCAGTTCTTC. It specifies CASSSSSSYNEQFF.

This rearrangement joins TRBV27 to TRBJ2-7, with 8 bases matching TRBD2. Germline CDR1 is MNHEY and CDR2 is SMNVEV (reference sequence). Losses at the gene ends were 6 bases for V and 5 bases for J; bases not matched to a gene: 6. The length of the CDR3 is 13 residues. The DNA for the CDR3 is TGTGCCAGCAGCGCCCGCGGGAGGAACGAGCAGTACTTC. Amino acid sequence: CASSARGRNEQYF.

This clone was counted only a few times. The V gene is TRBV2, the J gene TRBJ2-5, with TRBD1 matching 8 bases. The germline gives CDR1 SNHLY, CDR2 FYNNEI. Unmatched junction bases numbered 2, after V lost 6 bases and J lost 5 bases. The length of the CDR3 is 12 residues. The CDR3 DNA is TGTGCCAGCAGGAGGGACAGGGAGACCCAGTACTTC. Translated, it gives CASRRDRETQYF.

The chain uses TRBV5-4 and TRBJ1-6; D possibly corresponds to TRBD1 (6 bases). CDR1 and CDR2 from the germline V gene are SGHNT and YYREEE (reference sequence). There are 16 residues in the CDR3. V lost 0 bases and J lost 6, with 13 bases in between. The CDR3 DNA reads TGTGCCAGCAGCTTGGCCAAACAGGGAACTAATTCACCCCTCCACTTT. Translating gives CASSLAKQGTNSPLHF. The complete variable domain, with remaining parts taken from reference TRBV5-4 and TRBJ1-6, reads ETGVTQSPTHLIKTRGQQVTLRCSSQSGHNTVSWYQQALGQGPQFIFQYYREEENGRGNFPPRFSGLQFPNYSSELNVNALELDDSALYLCASSLAKQGTNSPLHFGNGTRLTVT.

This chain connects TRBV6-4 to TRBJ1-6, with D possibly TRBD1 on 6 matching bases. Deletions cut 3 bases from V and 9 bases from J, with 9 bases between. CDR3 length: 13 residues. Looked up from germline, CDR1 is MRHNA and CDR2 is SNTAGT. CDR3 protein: CASSEGASSPLHF. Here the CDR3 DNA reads TGTGCCAGCAGTGAGGGGGCAAGTTCACCCCTCCACTTT.

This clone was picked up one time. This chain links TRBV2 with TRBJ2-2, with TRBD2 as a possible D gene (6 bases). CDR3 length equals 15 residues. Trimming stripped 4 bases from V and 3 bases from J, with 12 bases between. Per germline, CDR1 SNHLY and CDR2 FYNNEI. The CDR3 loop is CASSGAAGDTGELFF. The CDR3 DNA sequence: TGTGCCAGCAGTGGTGCAGCGGGCGACACCGGGGAGCTGTTTTTT.

The CDR3, as DNA: TGTGCCAGCAGCTTGCGCTCCTCAGGGAGGGGATCAGATACGCAGTATTTT. It specifies CASSLRSSGRGSDTQYF. This chain uses TRBV5-4 with TRBJ2-3, with 7 bases that match TRBD2. After removal of 1 base from V and 4 bases from J, the junction contained 12 bases not matched to a gene. From germline, CDR1 is SGHNT and CDR2 YYREEE (reference sequence). CDR3 length equals 17 residues.

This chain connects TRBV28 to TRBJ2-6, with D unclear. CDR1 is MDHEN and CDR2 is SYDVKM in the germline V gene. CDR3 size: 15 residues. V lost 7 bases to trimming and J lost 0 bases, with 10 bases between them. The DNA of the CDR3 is TGTGCCAGCAACGCGGCCTACTCTGGGGCCAACGTCCTGACTTTC. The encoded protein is CASNAAYSGANVLTF.